This entry lists 18 T cell receptor beta chains sequenced from one sample in a study of cytomegalovirus exposure and HLA in healthy donors (dated by TCRdb to 2017 to 2019). Library preparation was by the immunoSEQ multiplex PCR assay. TCRdb limited this immuneACCESS table to in-frame rearrangements with V and J called. A share of clones is missing; checked studies link under half to unresolved V genes, and the rest is unexplained. Here the sample has tens of thousands of clones; approximately 90% occur a single time. The ten largest clones add up to 3% to 4.5% of the sample. The material sequenced was PBMCs. Receptors were obtained from a woman aged 18-29 years in good health and CMV-seropositive.

The rearrangement joins TRBV6-4 to TRBJ1-5, with a weak D call TRBD1 (5 bases). The CDR3 contains 16 residues. Deletions cut 1 base from V and 1 base from J, with 11 bases between. The germline V gene encodes CDR1 MRHNA and CDR2 SNTAGT. CDR3 protein: CASSDWVTDSNQPQHF. CDR3 nucleotide sequence: TGTGCCAGCAGTGACTGGGTGACAGACAGCAATCAGCCCCAGCATTTT.

V and J are TRBV11-2 and TRBJ1-2; 8 nucleotides line up with TRBD1. V was pared by 1 base and J by 8 bases, with 6 bases of the junction left unmatched. Germline loops: CDR1 SGHAT, CDR2 FQNNGV. The CDR3 totals 14 residues. This CDR3 is CASSLGQGARGYTF. In DNA, the CDR3 is TGTGCCAGCAGCTTAGGGCAGGGGGCGCGGGGCTACACCTTC.

CDR3 in amino acids: CASSLSRQVGAGTRNEQFF. The CDR3 DNA reads as TGTGCCAGCAGCTTAAGTAGACAGGTGGGAGCGGGGACCAGAAATGAGCAGTTCTTC. This chain links TRBV7-9 with TRBJ2-1; perhaps TRBD2 as D (7 bases). The germline CDR1 and CDR2 sequences are SEHNR and FQNEAQ (reference sequence). There are 19 residues in the CDR3. With 2 bases removed from V and 7 bases from J, the gap between germline ends came to 27 bases.

The gene calls are TRBV9 and TRBJ2-3; TRBD1 aligns across 11 bases. The length of the CDR3 is 16 residues. The V and J ends lost 2 bases and 5 bases, in that order; junction bases with no gene match: 7. Germline loops: CDR1 SGDLS, CDR2 YYNGEE. CDR3 coding DNA: TGTGCCAGCAGCGTCGGGACAGGGGGTCCCAAAGATACGCAGTATTTT. Translation gives CASSVGTGGPKDTQYF.

This chain links TRBV2 with TRBJ2-2; 8 positions agree with TRBD1. CDR1 and CDR2 (germline): SNHLY, FYNNEI. After removal of 6 bases from V and 5 bases from J, the junction contained 5 bases not matched to a gene. This CDR3 comprises 14 residues. As DNA, the CDR3 is TGTGCCAGCAGCCGGACAGGGAAAACCGGGGAGCTGTTTTTT. Translation gives CASSRTGKTGELFF.

The chain uses TRBV6-5 and TRBJ2-6; D is unresolved. With 4 bases removed from V and 0 bases from J, the gap between germline ends came to 7 bases. The CDR3 has 15 residues. Germline V CDR1 and CDR2: MNHEY, SVGAGI. The CDR3 region is CASSFRSSGANVLTF. CDR3 DNA: TGTGCCAGCAGTTTTAGGAGCTCTGGGGCCAACGTCCTGACTTTC.

The V call is TRBV11-2, the J call TRBJ1-1; D gene ambiguous. The V gene lost 4 bases and the J gene lost 5 bases, with 11 bases spanning the gap. Germline values: CDR1 SGHAT, CDR2 FQNNGV. The CDR3 spans 13 residues. CDR3 in amino acids: CASSSGPRTEAFF. The CDR3 DNA reads as TGTGCCAGCAGCTCTGGTCCGAGGACTGAAGCTTTCTTT.

The chain joins TRBV30 to TRBJ2-7, with TRBD1 matching over 9 bases. The CDR3 totals 12 residues. CDR1 is GTSNPN and CDR2 is SVGIG in the germline V gene (reference sequence). Trimming removed 7 bases from V and 2 bases from J; junction bases left unmatched: 3. CDR3 sequence reads: CALGQGPYEQYF. The DNA of the CDR3 is TGTGCCTTGGGACAGGGACCCTACGAGCAGTACTTC.

This chain uses TRBV25-1 with TRBJ2-7; D gene ambiguous. The germline CDR1 and CDR2 sequences are MGHDK and SYGVNS. V was trimmed by 4 bases and J by 2 bases, leaving 9 bases between them. The CDR3 contains 13 residues. Here the CDR3 reads CASSASPPYEQYF. CDR3 in DNA: TGTGCCAGCAGTGCCTCCCCCCCCTACGAGCAGTACTTC.

The rearrangement joins TRBV7-2 to TRBJ1-1; TRBD1 matches at 9 bases. The CDR3 runs to 16 residues. The V gene end was trimmed by 2 bases and the J gene end by 3 bases; junction bases not matched to a gene: 7. CDR1 is SGHTA and CDR2 is FQGNSA in the germline V gene. As DNA, the CDR3 is TGTGCCAGCAGCTTAACAACAGGGGGCTGGGACACTGAAGCTTTCTTT. The encoded protein is CASSLTTGGWDTEAFF.

The rearrangement links TRBV19 to TRBJ2-7, with a weak D call TRBD1 (6 bases). V was pared by 7 bases and J by 5 bases, with 9 bases between. The length of the CDR3 is 11 residues. Looked up from germline, CDR1 is LNHDA and CDR2 is SQIVND (reference sequence). As DNA, the CDR3 is TGTGCCAGTATGGGGGACAACGAGCAGTACTTC. As protein: CASMGDNEQYF.

This chain joins TRBV28 and TRBJ2-1; possibly TRBD1 for D (6 bases). CDR1 and CDR2 (germline): MDHEN, SYDVKM. V lost 8 bases, J lost 1 base, and 15 bases lay in between. The CDR3 runs to 15 residues. CDR3 amino acids: CASGGPEPSYNEQFF. Written as DNA, the CDR3 is TGTGCCAGCGGGGGCCCGGAGCCTTCCTACAATGAGCAGTTCTTC.

The V call is TRBV5-4, the J call TRBJ2-7; 9 bases are a match to TRBD2. This CDR3 is built from 16 residues. V trimming: 0 bases; J trimming: 3 bases; junction bases outside the gene matches: 7. Germline V gene lookup returns CDR1 SGHNT and CDR2 YYREEE (reference sequence). The chain's CDR3 is CASSLGLAGKGYEQYF. The CDR3 DNA is TGTGCCAGCAGCTTGGGGCTAGCGGGGAAAGGCTACGAGCAGTACTTC.

The chain couples TRBV5-1 to TRBJ2-2; a weak D match, TRBD2 (5 bases). The CDR3 runs to 15 residues. Between the trimmed V and J ends, which lost 4 bases and 5 bases, there was a span of 15 bases. Germline V CDR1 and CDR2: SGHRS, YFSETQ. The CDR3 bases are TGCGCCAGCAGCCAGGAGTTGCCGGGAACCGGGGAGCTGTTTTTT. Residues: CASSQELPGTGELFF.

CDR3 loop: CASSEVRIGYTF. The CDR3 DNA reads as TGTGCCAGCAGTGAAGTCAGGATCGGCTACACCTTC. The chain links TRBV2 to TRBJ1-2; D not resolved. From germline, CDR1 is SNHLY and CDR2 FYNNEI. V gave up 1 base and J gave up 8 bases, with 8 bases separating them. The CDR3 loop spans 12 amino acids. Full variable domain (outside the CDR3, taken from reference TRBV2 and TRBJ1-2): EPEVTQTPSHQVTQMGQEVILRCVPISNHLYFYWYRQILGQKVEFLVSFYNNEISEKSEIFDDQFSVERPDGSNFTLKIRSTKLEDSAMYFCASSEVRIGYTFGSGTRLTVV.

The gene calls are TRBV6-4 and TRBJ2-2, with 10 positions matching TRBD1. CDR3 length: 15 amino acids. Losses at the gene ends were 6 bases for V and 6 bases for J; bases not matched to a gene: 7. Germline V lookup: CDR1 MRHNA, CDR2 SNTAGT. CDR3 DNA sequence: TGTGCCAGCAGCCCCGGGACAGGGGACTCCGGGGAGCTGTTTTTT. It yields the protein CASSPGTGDSGELFF.

This sequence joins TRBV11-2 and TRBJ2-4; D remains unclear. This CDR3 comprises 12 residues. Germline V CDR1 and CDR2: SGHAT, FQNNGV. V was trimmed by 0 bases and J by 7 bases, leaving 4 bases between them. In DNA, the CDR3 is TGTGCCAGCAGCTTAGACTTGAACATTCAGTACTTC. This encodes CASSLDLNIQYF.

The V gene is TRBV4-1, the J gene TRBJ2-2; TRBD1 might be the D (5 bases). V was trimmed by 1 base and J by 4 bases, leaving 16 bases between them. There are 17 residues in the CDR3. From germline, CDR1 is MGHRA and CDR2 YSYEKL. This chain's CDR3 is CASSQVQAGAGTGELFF. As DNA, the CDR3 is TGCGCCAGCAGCCAAGTCCAAGCTGGGGCTGGCACCGGGGAGCTGTTTTTT.